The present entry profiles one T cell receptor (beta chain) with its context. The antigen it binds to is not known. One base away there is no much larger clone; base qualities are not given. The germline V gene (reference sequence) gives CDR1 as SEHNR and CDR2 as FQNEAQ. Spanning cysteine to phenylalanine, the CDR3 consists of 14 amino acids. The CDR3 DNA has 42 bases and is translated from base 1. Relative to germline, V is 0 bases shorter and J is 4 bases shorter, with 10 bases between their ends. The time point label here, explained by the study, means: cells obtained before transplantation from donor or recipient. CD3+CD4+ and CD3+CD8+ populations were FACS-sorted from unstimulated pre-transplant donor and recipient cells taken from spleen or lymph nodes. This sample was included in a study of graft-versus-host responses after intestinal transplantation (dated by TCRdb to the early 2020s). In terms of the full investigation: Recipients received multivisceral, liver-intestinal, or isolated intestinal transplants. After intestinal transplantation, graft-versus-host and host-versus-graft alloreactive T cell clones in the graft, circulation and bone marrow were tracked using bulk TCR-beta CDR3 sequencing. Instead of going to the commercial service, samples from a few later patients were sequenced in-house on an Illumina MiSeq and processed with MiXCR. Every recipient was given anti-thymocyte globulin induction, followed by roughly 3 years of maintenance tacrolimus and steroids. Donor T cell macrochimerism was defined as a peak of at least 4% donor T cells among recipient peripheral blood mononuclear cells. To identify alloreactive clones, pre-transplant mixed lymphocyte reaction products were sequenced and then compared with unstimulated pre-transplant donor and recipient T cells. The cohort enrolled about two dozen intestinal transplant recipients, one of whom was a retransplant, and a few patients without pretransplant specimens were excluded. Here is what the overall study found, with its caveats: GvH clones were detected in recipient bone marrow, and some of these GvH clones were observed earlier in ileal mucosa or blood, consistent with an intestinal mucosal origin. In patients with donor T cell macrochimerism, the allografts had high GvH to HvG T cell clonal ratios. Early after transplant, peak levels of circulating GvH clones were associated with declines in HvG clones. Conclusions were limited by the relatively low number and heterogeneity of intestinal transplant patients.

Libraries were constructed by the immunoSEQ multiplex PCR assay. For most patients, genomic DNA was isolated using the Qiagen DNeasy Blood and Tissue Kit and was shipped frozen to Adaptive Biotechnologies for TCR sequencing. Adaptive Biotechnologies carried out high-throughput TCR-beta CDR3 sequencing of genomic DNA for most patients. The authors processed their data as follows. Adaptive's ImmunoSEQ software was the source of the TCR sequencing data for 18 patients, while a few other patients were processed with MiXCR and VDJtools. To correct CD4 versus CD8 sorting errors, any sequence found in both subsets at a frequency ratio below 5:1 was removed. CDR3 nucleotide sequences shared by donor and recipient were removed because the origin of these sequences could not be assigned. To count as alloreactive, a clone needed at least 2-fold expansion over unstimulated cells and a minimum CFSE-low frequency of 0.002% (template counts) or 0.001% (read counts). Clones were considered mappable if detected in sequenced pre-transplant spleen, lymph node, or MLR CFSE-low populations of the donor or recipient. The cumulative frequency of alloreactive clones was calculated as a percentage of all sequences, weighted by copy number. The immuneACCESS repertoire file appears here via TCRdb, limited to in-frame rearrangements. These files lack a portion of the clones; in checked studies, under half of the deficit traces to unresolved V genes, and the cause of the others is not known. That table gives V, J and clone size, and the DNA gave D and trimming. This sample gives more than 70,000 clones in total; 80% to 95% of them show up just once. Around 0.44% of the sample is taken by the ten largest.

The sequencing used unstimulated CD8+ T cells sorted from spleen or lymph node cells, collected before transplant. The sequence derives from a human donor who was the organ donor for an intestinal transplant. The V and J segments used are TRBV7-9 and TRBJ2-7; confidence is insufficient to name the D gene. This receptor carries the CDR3 CASSLAVRPYEQYF. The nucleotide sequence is TGTGCCAGCAGCTTAGCAGTCAGGCCGTACGAGCAGTACTTC.